The rows below give T cell receptor beta chains drawn from one sample of a study of shared clonotypes between healthy human individuals. Repertoires were generated with immunoSEQ multiplex PCR, while TCRdb's copy carries only in-frame clones and drops some. The sample has around 2,000,000 clones, approximately 94% seen once. The material sequenced was naive CD8+ T cells from PBMCs. These receptor sequences come from a young man in good health. Some clones in this sample may be carry-over from other donors' samples. CDR3s include the opening cysteine and the closing phenylalanine or tryptophan. The order of the fields is D gene, clone size, V gene, J gene, CDR3 DNA, CDR3 protein. D genes are given only for firm matches. Not every row has a clone size; where given, it reads once, few, many or a size class.

d_call: NA
clone_size: NA
v_call: TRBV9
j_call: TRBJ2-2
cdr3_nt: TGTGCCAGCAGCGCCCTCACCGGGGGGCCCCCGGCCGGGGAGCTGTTTTTT
cdr3_aa: CASSALTGGPPAGELFF

d_call: NA
clone_size: NA
v_call: TRBV6-5
j_call: TRBJ1-2
cdr3_nt: TGTGCCAGCTCTGGGATGGGGGGGAACTCTGGCTACACCTTC
cdr3_aa: CASSGMGGNSGYTF

d_call: TRBD1
clone_size: NA
v_call: TRBV28
j_call: TRBJ2-7
cdr3_nt: TGTGCCAGCAGTCCCCGACGGACAGGCGGCTCCTACGAGCAGTACTTC
cdr3_aa: CASSPRRTGGSYEQYF

d_call: NA
clone_size: NA
v_call: TRBV19
j_call: TRBJ2-7
cdr3_nt: TGTGCCAGTAGTATCTGGGCGTCGGCCGGGTACGAGCAGTACTTC
cdr3_aa: CASSIWASAGYEQYF

d_call: TRBD1
clone_size: NA
v_call: TRBV6-1
j_call: TRBJ1-5
cdr3_nt: TGTGCCAGCAGTCCCGACAGGGGACCTCCGGCCCAGCATTTT
cdr3_aa: CASSPDRGPPAQHF

d_call: TRBD2
clone_size: NA
v_call: TRBV4-1
j_call: TRBJ2-1
cdr3_nt: TGCGCCAGCAGCCTCGGAGCGGGAGCGCTGAATGAGCAGTTCTTC
cdr3_aa: CASSLGAGALNEQFF

d_call: TRBD2
clone_size: NA
v_call: TRBV5-1
j_call: TRBJ2-7
cdr3_nt: TGCGCCAGCAGCCTCGGGACTAGCGGGAGTAGGTACGAGCAGTACTTC
cdr3_aa: CASSLGTSGSRYEQYF

d_call: NA
clone_size: NA
v_call: TRBV7-2
j_call: TRBJ2-5
cdr3_nt: TGTGCCAGCAGCTTAGACGGCTTAACGGGAGAGACCCAGTACTTC
cdr3_aa: CASSLDGLTGETQYF

d_call: TRBD2
clone_size: NA
v_call: TRBV6-5
j_call: TRBJ2-1
cdr3_nt: TGTGCCAGCAGAGCCCCGCGGGAGATTTACAATGAGCAGTTCTTC
cdr3_aa: CASRAPREIYNEQFF

d_call: NA
clone_size: once
v_call: TRBV28
j_call: TRBJ2-4
cdr3_nt: TGTGCCAGCAGTCCCTTGGGGGAAGCCAAAAACATTCAGTACTTC
cdr3_aa: CASSPLGEAKNIQYF

d_call: TRBD1
clone_size: once
v_call: TRBV27
j_call: TRBJ2-7
cdr3_nt: TGTGCCAGCAGCCTGGACAGGGCAGGCGAGCAGTACTTC
cdr3_aa: CASSLDRAGEQYF

d_call: NA
clone_size: NA
v_call: TRBV5-1
j_call: TRBJ1-1
cdr3_nt: TGCGCCAGCAGCCTTACAGCGATGAACACTGAAGCTTTCTTT
cdr3_aa: CASSLTAMNTEAFF

d_call: NA
clone_size: NA
v_call: TRBV11-2
j_call: TRBJ2-1
cdr3_nt: TGTGCCAGCAGTACAGGGTGGAGGCAGTTCTTC
cdr3_aa: CASSTGWRQFF

d_call: NA
clone_size: NA
v_call: TRBV29-1
j_call: TRBJ1-2
cdr3_nt: TGCAGCGTTGAAGTCCCTACGGCAGGGTACTATGGCTACACCTTC
cdr3_aa: CSVEVPTAGYYGYTF

d_call: TRBD2
clone_size: NA
v_call: TRBV18
j_call: TRBJ2-1
cdr3_nt: TGTGCCAGCTCACCGACTAGCGGGAGTCTCTACAATGAGCAGTTCTTC
cdr3_aa: CASSPTSGSLYNEQFF

d_call: TRBD2
clone_size: once
v_call: TRBV9
j_call: TRBJ2-1
cdr3_nt: TGTGCCAGCAGCGTAGCTACCCTGACTAGCGGGAGAGTAGATGAGCAGTTCTTC
cdr3_aa: CASSVATLTSGRVDEQFF

d_call: NA
clone_size: NA
v_call: TRBV7-9
j_call: TRBJ1-1
cdr3_nt: TGTGCCAGCAGCCCCACCACTGAAGCTTTCTTT
cdr3_aa: CASSPTTEAFF